The sample holds many counts of the clone carrying this TCR beta chain. What it binds is unknown. J was trimmed by 0 bases and V by 5 bases; bases with no gene match: 8. CDR3 size: 17 residues. Germline CDR1 and CDR2: SGDLS and YYNGEE. Noted time point: sample taken at primary tumor resection. This entry is derived from a study of spatial heterogeneity in lung cancer. Findings of the study overall: Expanded alpha and beta TCR counts within tumors tracked tumor mutation counts.

TCRdb passed the 5' RACE reads through MiXCR, listing each CDR3 protein once. The sample lists some 16,000 distinct CDR3 sequences, approximately 6.3% occurring once. The TCR comes from a female donor with early-stage non-small cell lung cancer. The chain couples TRBV9 to TRBJ1-3; 10 bases are shared with TRBD1. The specimen comprised lung tumor tissue, sampled at surgery. CDR3: CASRGDRGQSSGNTIYF. DNA of the CDR3: TGTGCCAGCAGGGGGGACAGGGGTCAAAGCTCTGGAAACACCATATATTTT.